Below, 9 T cell receptor beta chains from the same sample are listed, as sequenced in a study of shared clonotypes between healthy human individuals. Generated by immunoSEQ multiplex PCR, the TCRdb table keeps only in-frame clones and is missing some. The sample gives roughly 1,500,000 clones, just under 99% of which show up once; approximately 0.4% is in the top ten. Sequencing was done on a sample of naive CD4+ T cells sorted from blood. The subset is: CD45RA+ positively selected. The receptors were sampled from a man younger than 45 in good health.

The chain has TRBV5-4 and TRBJ2-7; 8 nucleotides align to TRBD2. Trimming took 0 bases from V and 6 from J; bases not matched to a gene: 2. The CDR3 runs 13 residues. Looked up from germline, CDR1 is SGHNT and CDR2 is YYREEE (reference sequence). CDR3 bases: TGTGCCAGCAGCTTGGCAGCGGGAGCCGAGCAGTACTTC. Amino acid sequence: CASSLAAGAEQYF.

The gene calls are TRBV4-1 and TRBJ1-4, with 7 bases fitting TRBD1. V lost 0 bases to trimming and J lost 8 bases; unmatched junction nucleotides: 6. CDR1 and CDR2 (germline): MGHRA, YSYEKL. This CDR3 spans 15 amino acids. Written as DNA, the CDR3 is TGCGCCAGCAGCCAAGAGACAGGGTTCGGAGAAAAACTGTTTTTT. It codes for CASSQETGFGEKLFF.

This rearrangement joins TRBV19 to TRBJ1-5, with D possibly TRBD1 on 6 matching bases. Germline CDR1 is LNHDA and CDR2 is SQIVND (reference sequence). There are 14 residues in the CDR3. Between the trimmed V and J ends, which lost 0 bases and 5 bases, there was a span of 8 bases. The CDR3 DNA follows: TGTGCCAGTAGTATAGACAGGGGCCATCAGCCCCAGCATTTT. This encodes CASSIDRGHQPQHF. Filled out from reference TRBV19 and TRBJ1-5, the complete variable domain reads DGGITQSPKYLFRKEGQNVTLSCEQNLNHDAMYWYRQDPGQGLRLIYYSQIVNDFQKGDIAEGYSVSREKKESFPLTVTSAQKNPTAFYLCASSIDRGHQPQHFGDGTRLSIL.

V is TRBV18 and J is TRBJ2-7, with D possibly called TRBD1 or TRBD2 (6 bases each). Deletions cut 6 bases from V and 5 bases from J, with 20 bases between. The CDR3 extends over 15 amino acids. Per the germline V gene, CDR1 is KGHSH and CDR2 is LQKENI. The CDR3 region is CASSIKLGGGNEQYF. DNA of the CDR3: TGTGCCAGCTCGATCAAATTGGGGGGCGGGAACGAGCAGTACTTC.

The rearrangement links TRBV9 to TRBJ2-1; no clear D. CDR3 length equals 16 residues. V lost 0 bases and J lost 9, with 19 bases in between. In germline, CDR1 is SGDLS, CDR2 YYNGEE. The CDR3 coding sequence is TGTGCCAGCAGCGTAGAACCCCGCCTGGGTTCGAGTGAGCAGTTCTTC. Protein sequence: CASSVEPRLGSSEQFF.

The chain carries TRBV5-6 and TRBJ2-4; D tentatively fits TRBD1 or TRBD2 (5 bases each). This CDR3 is built from 16 residues. From germline, CDR1 is SGHDT and CDR2 YYEEEE. V lost 2 bases and J 1 base, leaving 13 bases between the germline ends. This CDR3 is CASSFEGLRAKNIQYF. The DNA of the CDR3 is TGTGCCAGCAGCTTTGAGGGGTTGAGGGCCAAAAACATTCAGTACTTC.

Details on this clone: This CDR3 is also generated by other DNA sequences in the sample. The chain carries TRBV5-1 and TRBJ2-5; TRBD2 agrees at 14 bases. The junction had 5 bases not matched to a gene; V was cut back by 3 bases and J by 4 bases. From germline, CDR1 is SGHRS and CDR2 YFSETQ. The CDR3 runs to 16 residues. The CDR3 nucleotides read TGCGCCAGCAGCTCGGGACTAGCGGGGGTGGGAGAGACCCAGTACTTC. Protein sequence: CASSSGLAGVGETQYF.

The chain combines TRBV5-1 with TRBJ1-4, with 10 bases aligning to TRBD1. Germline trimming cut 0 bases from V and 5 bases from J; bases unmatched to any gene: 7. The CDR3 runs to 17 residues. In germline, CDR1 is SGHRS, CDR2 YFSETQ. CDR3 bases: TGCGCCAGCAGCTTGGCAGGGACAGGGGTGGAAAATGAAAAACTGTTTTTT. As protein: CASSLAGTGVENEKLFF.

The chain recombines TRBV5-1 with TRBJ2-7; 8 bases map to TRBD1. This CDR3 is 17 amino acids long. Germline-derived CDR1 and CDR2 are SGHRS and YFSETQ. After removal of 0 bases from V and 4 bases from J, the junction contained 12 bases not matched to a gene. CDR3 coding DNA: TGCGCCAGCAGCTTGGAGGGCAGGGGGCTACGTCGATACGAGCAGTACTTC. Its translation is CASSLEGRGLRRYEQYF. Full variable domain (remainder filled in from reference TRBV5-1 and TRBJ2-7): KAGVTQTPRYLIKTRGQQVTLSCSPISGHRSVSWYQQTPGQGLQFLFEYFSETQRNKGNFPGRFSGRQFSNSRSEMNVSTLELGDSALYLCASSLEGRGLRRYEQYFGPGTRLTVT.